These T cell receptor beta chains were read from a single sample in a study of low-dose radiotherapy and immunotherapy resistance in tumors. MiXCR, applied by TCRdb to the reads, yields one record per CDR3 protein. The sample consists of tens of thousands of distinct CDR3 sequences, over 15% of them appearing once. This specimen was PBMCs, taken before treatment. The source of these receptors is a male donor with prostate cancer. Both conserved end residues are part of each CDR3. A D gene is named only where the DNA matches it firmly. Where a row states a size, it is once, few, many or the class of an expanded clone; other rows omit it.

18	NA	many	TRBV3-1	TRBJ1-1	TGTGCCAGCAGCCAAGATAATTCCGGAGGCCTCATGAACACTGAAGCTTTCTTT	CASSQDNSGGLMNTEAFF
17	NA	many	TRBV3-1	TRBJ2-4	TGTGCCAGCAGCCAACGCCGGCCCCAGACTGTGGCCGACATTCAGTACTTC	CASSQRRPQTVADIQYF
14	TRBD1	many	TRBV29-1	TRBJ2-2	TGCAGCGCCCAGGGGGACAGGGCAACCGGGGAGCTGTTTTTT	CSAQGDRATGELFF
15	NA	NA	TRBV9	TRBJ2-3	TGTGCCAGCAGCGCCCGCAGAGGAAGAGCAGATACGCAGTATTTT	CASSARRGRADTQYF
14	NA	many	TRBV21-1	TRBJ2-2	TGTGCCAGCCCCAAAGTACGGCGCACCGGGGAGCTGTTTTTT	CASPKVRRTGELFF
15	TRBD2	few	TRBV20-1	TRBJ2-5	TGCAGTGCTAGAGTGGGTCTAGCGGGGAAAGAGACCCAGTACTTC	CSARVGLAGKETQYF
13	TRBD1	many	TRBV6-2/TRBV6-3	TRBJ1-2	TGTGCCAGCGGGACAGCAACTAACTATGGCTACACCTTC	CASGTATNYGYTF
15	TRBD1	many	TRBV5-4	TRBJ2-7	TGTGCCAGCAGCTCCGCAGGGACAGCGTCCTACGAGCAGTACTTC	CASSSAGTASYEQYF
19	TRBD2	many	TRBV18	TRBJ2-1	TGTGCCAGCTCACCACGTGCTAGCGGGGGGCCGTTCTCCTACAATGAGCAGTTCTTC	CASSPRASGGPFSYNEQFF
11	NA	many	TRBV10-3	TRBJ2-3	TGTGCCATCAGTAGCACAGATACGCAGTATTTT	CAISSTDTQYF
16	TRBD1	NA	TRBV5-1	TRBJ1-2	TGCGCCAGCAAGTCGGGACAGGGAGGGGCCGTGGAGGGCTACACCTTC	CASKSGQGGAVEGYTF
17	NA	many	TRBV6-2/TRBV6-3	TRBJ2-1	TGTGCCAGCAGTGAATATGGAGGGGGTGATTCCTACAATGAGCAGTTCTTC	CASSEYGGGDSYNEQFF
16	NA	NA	TRBV4-2	TRBJ1-2	TGTGCCAGCAGCCAAGTGTATAGGCGGTCCCTCTATGGCTACACCTTC	CASSQVYRRSLYGYTF
15	NA	NA	TRBV18	TRBJ1-3	TGTGCCAGCTCACCACCCGGAGGAAGGGGAAACACCATATATTTT	CASSPPGGRGNTIYF
15	NA	many	TRBV20-1	TRBJ2-1	TGCAGTGCTAGAGGGGGGTCGGGGATCTACAATGAGCAGTTCTTC	CSARGGSGIYNEQFF
15	NA	NA	TRBV7-2	TRBJ2-5	TGTGCCAGCACCAAAGACCCGGGGGGCCGGGAGACCCAGTACTTC	CASTKDPGGRETQYF
13	NA	many	TRBV6-2/TRBV6-3	TRBJ1-2	TGTGCCAGCGAGGAAACAGGGACGGGAGGCTACACCTTC	CASEETGTGGYTF
14	NA	many	TRBV3-1	TRBJ1-2	TGTGCCAGCAGCCAATTGGGTACTAACTATGGCTACACCTTC	CASSQLGTNYGYTF
14	NA	many	TRBV20-1	TRBJ2-2	TGCAGTGCACCCGGCGCCGCGAACACCGGGGAGCTGTTTTTT	CSAPGAANTGELFF
17	TRBD1	many	TRBV18	TRBJ2-2	TGTGCCAGCTCACCGGGACAGCTACGAGCCCACACCGGGGAGCTGTTTTTT	CASSPGQLRAHTGELFF
13	NA	many	TRBV6-2/TRBV6-3	TRBJ2-7	TGTGCCACCCGACTGGGAGACTTGTACGAGCAGTACTTC	CATRLGDLYEQYF
14	TRBD1	many	TRBV5-1	TRBJ1-1	TGCGCCAGCAGCCCGGGACAGGGCGGGACTGAAGCTTTCTTT	CASSPGQGGTEAFF
15	NA	many	TRBV20-1	TRBJ2-1	TGCAGTGCTAGAGGGTGGGTCCAACCTTACAATGAGCAGTTCTTC	CSARGWVQPYNEQFF
15	NA	many	TRBV5-5	TRBJ2-1	TGTGCCAGCAGCTTGGGGACGAGCTCCTACAATGAGCAGTTCTTC	CASSLGTSSYNEQFF
14	NA	NA	TRBV20-1	TRBJ2-2	NA	CSARTANTGELFFF
18	TRBD2	many	TRBV3-1	TRBJ2-1	TGTGCCAGCAGCCAAGATTTCCTTCGGGAGGGGGGACGCAATGAGCAGTTCTTC	CASSQDFLREGGRNEQFF
15	TRBD2	many	TRBV20-1	TRBJ2-1	TGCAGTGCTAGAGACCCCGCGGGGGGAGACAATGAGCAGTTCTTC	CSARDPAGGDNEQFF
16	TRBD2	many	TRBV4-2	TRBJ2-3	TGTGCCAGCAGCCAAGTAGCGGGGGGGCAGGCAGATACGCAGTATTTT	CASSQVAGGQADTQYF
13	NA	NA	TRBV5-1	TRBJ2-7	TGCGCCAGCAGCTTGGATGCAGGGCGCGAGCAGTACTTC	CASSLDAGREQYF
13	NA	many	TRBV3-1	TRBJ1-2	TGTGCCAGCAGCCCCACAGGAGGATATGGCTACACCTTC	CASSPTGGYGYTF
13	NA	NA	TRBV6-2/TRBV6-3	TRBJ1-5	TGTGCCAGCAGTGGGACCGACAATCAGCCCCAGCATTTT	CASSGTDNQPQHF
20	TRBD1	NA	TRBV6-5	TRBJ2-7	TGTGCCAGCAAACCAGGGGGCCTCTTTGACCTACGTTTGGCGAGGGACGAGCAGTACTTC	CASKPGGLFDLRLARDEQYF
12	NA	many	TRBV29-1	TRBJ1-5	TGCAGCTGTGGGGACCCCAATCAGCCCCAGCATTTT	CSCGDPNQPQHF
17	TRBD2	many	TRBV30	TRBJ2-1	TGTGCCTGGATTCCCCTCGCATCAGCGGGACCTTACAATGAGCAGTTCTTC	CAWIPLASAGPYNEQFF